These 29 T cell receptor beta chains came from one sample sequenced in a study of cytomegalovirus exposure and HLA in healthy donors. This table comes from immunoSEQ multiplex PCR, and its TCRdb copy is limited to in-frame clones, with some not included. This table has about 130,000 clones, roughly four fifths appearing once. The sample taken for sequencing was PBMCs. The receptors were gathered from a man aged 25-45 years in good health and CMV-seropositive.

The gene calls are TRBV10-3 and TRBJ2-2, with 7 positions matching TRBD2. Germline CDR1 reads ENHRY; CDR2 reads SYGVKD. The CDR3 has 14 residues. With V trimmed by 3 bases and J by 5 bases, 3 bases remained unmatched. CDR3 sequence: CAISDVGGTGELFF. The CDR3 DNA reads as TGTGCCATCAGTGACGTGGGAGGGACCGGGGAGCTGTTTTTT.

This clone was counted a single time. The chain recombines TRBV25-1 with TRBJ1-2, with D perhaps matching TRBD1 (5 bases). V lost 1 base and J 3 bases, leaving 12 bases between the germline ends. The CDR3 length is 15 residues. Looked up from germline, CDR1 is MGHDK and CDR2 is SYGVNS. CDR3 loop: CASSEWGRGDYGYTF. In DNA, the CDR3 is TGTGCCAGCAGTGAATGGGGCCGGGGGGACTATGGCTACACCTTC.

This chain joins TRBV7-3 and TRBJ1-2; D gene unclear. This CDR3 spans 13 amino acids. The germline V gene encodes CDR1 SGHTA and CDR2 FQGTGA. Trimming shortened V by 6 bases and J by 6 bases, and 14 bases separated the two germline ends. In nucleotides, the CDR3 is TGTGCCAGCAGTCCTGAGGCGACTGATGGCTACACCTTC. Translation gives CASSPEATDGYTF.

The chain recombines TRBV18 with TRBJ2-2; 7 nucleotides align to TRBD1. CDR1 and CDR2 from the germline V gene are KGHSH and LQKENI. J gave up 1 base and V 3 bases, and 5 bases lay outside the gene matches. The CDR3 covers 16 residues. CDR3 bases: TGTGCCAGCTCACCTATGGCAGGGGGGAACACCGGGGAGCTGTTTTTT. It specifies CASSPMAGGNTGELFF.

This sequence joins TRBV6-6 and TRBJ1-1; TRBD1 matches 11 bases. Germline V gives CDR1 MNHNY, CDR2 SVGAGI (reference sequence). This CDR3 spans 16 amino acids. Trimming at V came to 5 bases and at J to 6 bases, leaving 11 bases not matched to a gene. The CDR3 region is CASSRGTGGPGAEAFF. CDR3 coding DNA: TGTGCCAGCAGTAGGGGGACAGGGGGTCCGGGGGCTGAAGCTTTCTTT.

This clone was recorded once. The chain employs TRBV11-2 and TRBJ1-5; tentatively, D is TRBD1 (6 bases). The ends were cut back, 11 bases at V and 0 bases at J, with 23 bases in the middle. The CDR3 runs 17 residues. Germline V gene sequence: CDR1 SGHAT, CDR2 FQNNGV. CDR3 region: CASLTRGHRYSNQPQHF. CDR3 nucleotide sequence: TGTGCCTCACTCACCCGGGGACACAGATATAGCAATCAGCCCCAGCATTTT.

This clone was observed a few times. The chain has TRBV6-6 and TRBJ1-5; no clear D. The CDR3 runs to 14 residues. CDR1 MNHNY and CDR2 SVGAGI come from the germline V gene (reference sequence). V lost 2 bases and J lost 2, with 7 bases in between. Written as DNA, the CDR3 is TGTGCCAGCAGTTACGAGGCTGGCAATCAGCCCCAGCATTTT. This sequence encodes CASSYEAGNQPQHF.

The chain carries TRBV5-4 and TRBJ2-5; TRBD1 aligns across 8 bases. There are 15 residues in the CDR3. Germline values: CDR1 SGHNT, CDR2 YYREEE (reference sequence). V shed 3 bases and J 2 bases; nucleotides not matched to a gene: 6. CDR3 loop: CASSSRTGTQETQYF. The DNA of the CDR3 is TGTGCCAGCAGCTCCCGGACAGGGACGCAAGAGACCCAGTACTTC.

This chain joins TRBV4-1 and TRBJ2-7, with 9 bases identical to TRBD2. CDR1 is MGHRA and CDR2 is YSYEKL in the germline V gene. The CDR3 extends over 16 amino acids. V shed 1 base and J 0 bases; nucleotides not matched to a gene: 4. CDR3 residues: CASSQASGTTSYEQYF. The CDR3 DNA sequence: TGCGCCAGCAGCCAAGCTAGCGGGACGACCTCCTACGAGCAGTACTTC.

The rearrangement links TRBV5-5 to TRBJ2-1; no clear D. CDR1 and CDR2 (germline): SGHKS, YYEKEE (reference sequence). The V end was cut by 4 bases, the J end by 0 bases, with 11 bases between. The length of the CDR3 is 15 residues. CDR3 loop: CASSVRLSSYNEQFF. The CDR3 nucleotides are TGTGCCAGCAGCGTGCGACTTAGCTCCTACAATGAGCAGTTCTTC.

The chain employs TRBV7-8 and TRBJ1-1; no firm D call. This CDR3 region has 16 residues. Trimming cost V 5 bases and J 0 bases, with 16 bases left between them. Germline V lookup: CDR1 SGHVS, CDR2 FQNEAQ. Here the CDR3 DNA reads TGTGCCAGCAGCAGGACTCGACCTGGGGTGAACACTGAAGCTTTCTTT. It is translated as CASSRTRPGVNTEAFF.

This clone was seen a single time. V usage is TRBV5-1 and J usage is TRBJ1-1; the D gene is possibly TRBD1 (6 bases). This CDR3 is built from 14 residues. Looked up from germline, CDR1 is SGHRS and CDR2 is YFSETQ. V lost 4 bases and J lost 1, with 11 bases in between. CDR3 DNA sequence: TGCGCCAGCAGCATCACGGGACAGAACACTGAAGCTTTCTTT. This encodes CASSITGQNTEAFF. Combining the CDR3 with reference TRBV5-1 and TRBJ1-1 gives the whole variable domain KAGVTQTPRYLIKTRGQQVTLSCSPISGHRSVSWYQQTPGQGLQFLFEYFSETQRNKGNFPGRFSGRQFSNSRSEMNVSTLELGDSALYLCASSITGQNTEAFFGQGTRLTVV.

The V call is TRBV9, the J call TRBJ2-7, with 9 bases aligning to TRBD1. The CDR3 length is 13 residues. CDR1 is SGDLS and CDR2 is YYNGEE in the germline V gene. V shed 3 bases and J 6 bases; nucleotides not matched to a gene: 4. The CDR3 bases are TGTGCCAGCAGCGCAAGGGACAGGGCCGAGCAGTACTTC. Its protein is CASSARDRAEQYF.

This chain uses TRBV5-1 with TRBJ2-5, with 7 bases fitting TRBD1. This CDR3 is 13 amino acids long. CDR1 and CDR2 from the germline V gene are SGHRS and YFSETQ. Trimming removed 4 bases from V and 4 bases from J; junction bases left unmatched: 4. The CDR3 nucleotides are TGCGCCAGCAGCCAGGGGGTATCAGAGACCCAGTACTTC. This gives the protein CASSQGVSETQYF. Full variable domain (rest looked up from reference TRBV5-1 and TRBJ2-5): KAGVTQTPRYLIKTRGQQVTLSCSPISGHRSVSWYQQTPGQGLQFLFEYFSETQRNKGNFPGRFSGRQFSNSRSEMNVSTLELGDSALYLCASSQGVSETQYFGPGTRLLVL.

This rearrangement joins TRBV5-1 to TRBJ1-1; D might be TRBD1 (6 bases). V was cut by 4 bases and J by 1 base, with 14 bases left in between. The CDR3 length is 15 residues. Germline lookup yields CDR1 SGHRS and CDR2 YFSETQ. The CDR3 nucleotides are TGCGCCAGCAGCCGGGACACCTTCCCGAACACTGAAGCTTTCTTT. Translation: CASSRDTFPNTEAFF.

The rearrangement uses TRBV5-1 and TRBJ2-1, with 9 nucleotides matching TRBD1. The J segment lost 3 bases and the V segment lost 4 bases, leaving 2 bases of the junction unmatched. The CDR3 has 14 amino acids. Germline assignment: CDR1 SGHRS and CDR2 YFSETQ. As DNA, the CDR3 is TGCGCCAGCAGCCGACAGGGGGACTACAATGAGCAGTTCTTC. Translation: CASSRQGDYNEQFF.

The J gene is TRBJ2-1, the V gene TRBV2; 9 bases agree with TRBD2. The CDR3 is made up of 15 amino acids. The J segment lost 4 bases and the V segment lost 8 bases, leaving 9 bases of the junction unmatched. In germline, CDR1 is SNHLY, CDR2 FYNNEI. In nucleotides, the CDR3 is TGTGCCAGCTCCGGACTAGCGCAGATTTACAATGAGCAGTTCTTC. It codes for CASSGLAQIYNEQFF.

The chain recombines TRBV18 with TRBJ1-2; no reliable D call. The CDR3 consists of 13 residues. The germline gives CDR1 KGHSH, CDR2 LQKENI. The germline V and J ends were trimmed by 3 bases and 8 bases, with 13 bases remaining between them. The CDR3 DNA follows: TGTGCCAGCTCACCGGTCGCGGGATGGGGCTACACCTTC. It yields the protein CASSPVAGWGYTF.

This rearrangement joins TRBV19 to TRBJ2-1; 11 nucleotides line up with TRBD2. The CDR3 totals 17 residues. Germline lookup yields CDR1 LNHDA and CDR2 SQIVND (reference sequence). V lost 4 bases to trimming and J lost 6 bases; unmatched junction nucleotides: 11. The CDR3 loop is CASSSLAGGIRGNEQFF. CDR3 nucleotides: TGTGCCAGTAGTAGCCTAGCGGGAGGCATACGGGGCAATGAGCAGTTCTTC. The full variable domain, completed using reference TRBV19 and TRBJ2-1, is DGGITQSPKYLFRKEGQNVTLSCEQNLNHDAMYWYRQDPGQGLRLIYYSQIVNDFQKGDIAEGYSVSREKKESFPLTVTSAQKNPTAFYLCASSSLAGGIRGNEQFFGPGTRLTVL.

The V call is TRBV2, the J call TRBJ2-3, with 13 bases that match TRBD2. V lost 6 bases to trimming and J lost 5 bases; unmatched junction nucleotides: 11. Per germline, CDR1 SNHLY and CDR2 FYNNEI. CDR3 length equals 17 residues. The CDR3 sequence is CASRAPGTSGELDTQYF. The DNA for the CDR3 is TGTGCCAGCAGAGCCCCCGGGACTAGCGGGGAGCTAGATACGCAGTATTTT. The whole variable domain, remainder taken from reference TRBV2 and TRBJ2-3, is EPEVTQTPSHQVTQMGQEVILRCVPISNHLYFYWYRQILGQKVEFLVSFYNNEISEKSEIFDDQFSVERPDGSNFTLKIRSTKLEDSAMYFCASRAPGTSGELDTQYFGPGTRLTVL.

V and J are TRBV13 and TRBJ1-6; tentative D call: TRBD1 (5 bases). The CDR3 runs 16 residues. V was cut by 0 bases and J by 10 bases, with 16 bases left in between. Germline values: CDR1 PRHDT, CDR2 FYEKMQ (reference sequence). The DNA for the CDR3 is TGTGCCAGCAGCTTAGGAGGGCAGGGAGGTGTCTCACCCCTCCACTTT. Translating gives CASSLGGQGGVSPLHF.

The chain combines TRBV4-3 with TRBJ1-2, with TRBD1 matching over 7 bases. CDR3 length equals 19 residues. Germline assignment: CDR1 LGHNA and CDR2 YSLEER. The V segment lost 2 bases and the J segment 4 bases; nucleotides outside the gene matches: 19. The CDR3 reads CASSQIGGRTRRPIYGYTF. The CDR3 DNA is TGCGCCAGCAGCCAAATAGGGGGCAGGACACGCCGACCCATCTATGGCTACACCTTC.

V is TRBV4-2 and J is TRBJ2-3; a possible D gene is TRBD2 (7 bases). Germline V gives CDR1 LGHNA, CDR2 YNFKEQ. Trimming cost V 8 bases and J 2 bases, with 14 bases left between them. The CDR3 extends over 14 amino acids. As DNA, the CDR3 is TGTGCCAGCTCGCGAGGGGGGGACACAGATACGCAGTATTTT. This sequence encodes CASSRGGDTDTQYF.

V gene TRBV7-3 combines with J gene TRBJ2-7; possibly TRBD1 for D (6 bases). Trimming left V 2 bases short and J 6 bases short, with 11 bases between. Germline CDR1 SGHTA, CDR2 FQGTGA. The CDR3 has 13 residues. The CDR3 here is CASSLSGAGEQYF. As DNA, the CDR3 is TGTGCCAGCAGCTTATCAGGGGCTGGCGAGCAGTACTTC.

This clone was seen just once. The chain couples TRBV7-2 to TRBJ1-6, with TRBD1 as a possible D gene (6 bases). From germline, CDR1 is SGHTA and CDR2 FQGNSA. The CDR3 is made up of 16 amino acids. V was trimmed by 1 base and J by 2 bases, leaving 9 bases between them. In nucleotides, the CDR3 is TGTGCCAGCAGCTTAGATGGACAGACCTATAATTCACCCCTCCACTTT. Translation gives CASSLDGQTYNSPLHF.

This clone was found once. V and J are TRBV19 and TRBJ1-2; possibly TRBD1 for D (5 bases). The CDR3 extends over 12 amino acids. Germline V gene sequence: CDR1 LNHDA, CDR2 SQIVND (reference sequence). Trimming shortened V by 5 bases and J by 6 bases, and 10 bases separated the two germline ends. The DNA of the CDR3 is TGTGCCAGTAGTGTCAGGGTCGATGGCTACACCTTC. It encodes CASSVRVDGYTF.

The gene calls are TRBV6-5 and TRBJ1-1; 7 bases match TRBD1. Germline V gives CDR1 MNHEY, CDR2 SVGAGI. The V segment lost 6 bases and the J segment 3 bases; nucleotides outside the gene matches: 7. This CDR3 comprises 14 residues. CDR3 DNA: TGTGCCAGCAGCCGGTCAGGGGGAGACACTGAAGCTTTCTTT. The encoded protein is CASSRSGGDTEAFF.

The chain joins TRBV19 to TRBJ2-3; 7 bases fit TRBD1. V lost 1 base to trimming and J lost 0 bases; unmatched junction nucleotides: 4. The CDR3 consists of 16 residues. The germline V gene encodes CDR1 LNHDA and CDR2 SQIVND (reference sequence). The CDR3 spells CASSIGTGQSTDTQYF. In DNA, the CDR3 is TGTGCCAGTAGTATAGGGACAGGTCAGAGCACAGATACGCAGTATTTT.

This chain links TRBV7-3 with TRBJ2-7; 9 nucleotides align to TRBD2. Germline CDR1 SGHTA, CDR2 FQGTGA. V gave up 4 bases and J gave up 3 bases; unmatched junction bases: 7. The CDR3 contains 15 residues. The CDR3 here is CASSSSSGAIYEQYF. CDR3 coding DNA: TGTGCCAGCAGCTCTTCTAGCGGGGCGATCTACGAGCAGTACTTC.